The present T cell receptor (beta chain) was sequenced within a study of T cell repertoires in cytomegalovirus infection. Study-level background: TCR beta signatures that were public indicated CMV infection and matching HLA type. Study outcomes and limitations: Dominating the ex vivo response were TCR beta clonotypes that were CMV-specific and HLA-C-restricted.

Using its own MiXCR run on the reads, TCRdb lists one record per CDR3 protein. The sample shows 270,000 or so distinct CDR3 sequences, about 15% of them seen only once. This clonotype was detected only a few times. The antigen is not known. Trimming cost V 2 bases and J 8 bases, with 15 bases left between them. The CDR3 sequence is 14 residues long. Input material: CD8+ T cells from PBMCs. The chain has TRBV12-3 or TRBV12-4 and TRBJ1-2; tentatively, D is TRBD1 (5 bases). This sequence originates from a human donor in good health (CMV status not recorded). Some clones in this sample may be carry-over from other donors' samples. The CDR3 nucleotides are TGTGCCAGCAGTTTAATTATATGGGGGGACGGCTACACCTTC. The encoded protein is CASSLIIWGDGYTF.